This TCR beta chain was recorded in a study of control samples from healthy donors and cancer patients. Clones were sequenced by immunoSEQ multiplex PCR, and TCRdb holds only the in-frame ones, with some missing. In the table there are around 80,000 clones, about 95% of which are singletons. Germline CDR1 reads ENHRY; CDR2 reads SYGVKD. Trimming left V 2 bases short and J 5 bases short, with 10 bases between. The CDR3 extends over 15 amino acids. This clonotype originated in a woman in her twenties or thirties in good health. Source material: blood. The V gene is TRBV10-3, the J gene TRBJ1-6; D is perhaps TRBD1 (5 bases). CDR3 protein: CAISERQGNNSPLHF. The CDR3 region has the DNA TGTGCCATCAGTGAGCGCCAGGGAAATAATTCACCCCTCCACTTT.